This T cell receptor beta chain was identified in a study of OX40 agonist ivuxolimab in advanced cancers. The study in broad terms: Ivuxolimab was an agonistic, fully human IgG2 monoclonal antibody directed against OX40 (CD134), a costimulatory receptor. Patients were allowed to have had prior anti-PD-1, anti-PD-L1 or anti-CTLA-4 therapy, and around 37% of the dose-escalation patients had previously received checkpoint inhibitors. Partial responses occurred in three dose-escalation patients: two with cutaneous melanoma and one with hepatocellular carcinoma. The purpose of peripheral TCRbeta sequencing was to test whether ivuxolimab changed TCR sequence diversity and led to clonal T-cell expansion. Of the 50 to 55 dose-escalation patients, hepatocellular carcinoma was present in 19, melanoma in approximately 15, renal cell carcinoma in 9 and head and neck cancer in 9. In the dose-escalation cohort, approximately 83% of patients were male, and the mean age was 60 years with a range of 23 to 79. Intravenous ivuxolimab was administered to patients every 2 weeks at six dose levels: 0.01, 0.1, 0.3, 1.5, 3 and 10 mg/kg. The paper describes the monotherapy dose-escalation part (N ≈ 50 patients) of the phase I trial of ivuxolimab.

Concerning this clone itself: Its cognate antigen has yet to be identified. Base-call qualities are not available, and no considerably larger clone is one nucleotide away.

What the authors observed across the whole study: Clonal expansion of both CD4+ and CD8+ blood T cells was observed from baseline to week 6 at doses 0.1 to 3.0 mg/kg. Partial responders in the 0.1-3.0 mg/kg groups had among the lowest normalized peripheral clonal expansion, especially among CD8+ T cells. After ivuxolimab, more expanded clones were found on average in CD8+ T cells than in CD4+ T cells. Antigen specificity was not determined for the clonally expanded peripheral T cells. Low levels of normalized T-cell clonal expansion were also seen in some patients who did not respond.

Patients with a history of autoimmune disease or receiving systemic immunosuppression were excluded from the trial. Peripheral blood for TCR sequencing was collected from all dose cohorts at baseline, on cycle 4 day 1, and on cycle 7 day 1. The samples were drawn from a first-in-human, open-label, multicenter phase I dose-escalation trial of ivuxolimab. Adults with locally advanced or metastatic melanoma, renal cell, hepatocellular, or head and neck squamous cell carcinoma were enrolled in the trial. Before TCR sequencing, CD4+ T cells and CD8+ T cells from peripheral blood were sorted into separate populations. CDR1 LNHDA and CDR2 SQIVND were looked up in the germline V gene (reference sequence). The CDR3 goes from the cysteine to the phenylalanine over 15 residues. The only DNA kept is the CDR3, 45 bases in frame from the first base. Trimming costs V 7 bases and J 3 bases, and their ends lie 17 bases apart.

For sequencing of the TCRbeta CDR3 region, genomic DNA was extracted from the sorted cells. The immunoSEQ Assay was used for sequencing of TCRbeta CDR3 regions. In TCRdb, the immuneACCESS table is reduced to in-frame sequences with V and J assigned. These tables do not hold every clone; where another copy was compared, an unresolved V gene accounts for under half, and the others remain unexplained. The sample yields 25,000 to 35,000 clones; roughly 92% were counted once. In total, the top ten clones hold roughly a tenth of the sample. The chain is made from TRBV19 and TRBJ2-3; the D gene is perhaps TRBD1 or TRBD2, as each covers 5 bases. The receptor was derived from an adult with an advanced solid tumor such as melanoma, head and neck, liver or kidney cancer. Sequences were derived from CD4+ or CD8+ T cells sorted from blood, sampled in a trial of the OX40 agonist ivuxolimab. The CDR3 corresponds to CASTPGPRRTDTQYF. In nucleotide form, the sequence is TGTGCCAGTACACCGGGACCTCGCCGTACAGATACGCAGTATTTT. The full variable domain, completed from the reference TRBV19 and TRBJ2-3 proteins outside the CDR3, reads DGGITQSPKYLFRKEGQNVTLSCEQNLNHDAMYWYRQDPGQGLRLIYYSQIVNDFQKGDIAEGYSVSREKKESFPLTVTSAQKNPTAFYLCASTPGPRRTDTQYFGPGTRLTVL.